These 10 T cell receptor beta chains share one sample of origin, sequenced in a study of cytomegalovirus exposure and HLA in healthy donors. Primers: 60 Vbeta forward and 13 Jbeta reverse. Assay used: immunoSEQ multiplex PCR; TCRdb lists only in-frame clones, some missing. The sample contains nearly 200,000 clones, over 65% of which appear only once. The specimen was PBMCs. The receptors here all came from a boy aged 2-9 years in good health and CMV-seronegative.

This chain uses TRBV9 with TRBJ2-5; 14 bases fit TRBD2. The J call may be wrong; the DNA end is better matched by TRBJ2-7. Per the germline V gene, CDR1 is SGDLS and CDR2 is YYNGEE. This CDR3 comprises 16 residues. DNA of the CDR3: TGTGCCAGCAGCGTAGGGGGACTAGCGGGGGCCTACGAGCAGTACTTC. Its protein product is CASSVGGLAGAYEQYF.

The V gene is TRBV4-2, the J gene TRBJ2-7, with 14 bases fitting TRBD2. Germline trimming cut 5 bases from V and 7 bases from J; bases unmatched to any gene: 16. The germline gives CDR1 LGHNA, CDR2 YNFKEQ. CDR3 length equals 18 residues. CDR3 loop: CASSLRLAGGQNGWEQYF. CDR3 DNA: TGTGCCAGCAGCTTAAGACTAGCGGGGGGGCAAAATGGCTGGGAGCAGTACTTC.

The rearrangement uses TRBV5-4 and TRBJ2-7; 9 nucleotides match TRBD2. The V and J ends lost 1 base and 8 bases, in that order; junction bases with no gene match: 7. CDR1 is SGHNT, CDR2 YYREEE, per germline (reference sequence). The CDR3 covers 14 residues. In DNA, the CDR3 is TGTGCCAGCAGCTTGTTCAGCGGGGGGAACCAGCAGTACTTC. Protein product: CASSLFSGGNQQYF. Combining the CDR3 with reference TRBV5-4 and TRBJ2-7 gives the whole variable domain ETGVTQSPTHLIKTRGQQVTLRCSSQSGHNTVSWYQQALGQGPQFIFQYYREEENGRGNFPPRFSGLQFPNYSSELNVNALELDDSALYLCASSLFSGGNQQYFGPGTRLTVT.

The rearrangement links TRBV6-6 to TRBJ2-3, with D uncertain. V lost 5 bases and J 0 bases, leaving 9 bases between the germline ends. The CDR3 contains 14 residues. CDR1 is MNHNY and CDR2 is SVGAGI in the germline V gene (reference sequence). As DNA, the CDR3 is TGTGCCAGCAGTGCACTGAGAAGCACAGATACGCAGTATTTT. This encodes CASSALRSTDTQYF.

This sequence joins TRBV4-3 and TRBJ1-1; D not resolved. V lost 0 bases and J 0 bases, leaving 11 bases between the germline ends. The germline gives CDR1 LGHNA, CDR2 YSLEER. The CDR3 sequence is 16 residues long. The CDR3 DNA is TGCGCCAGCAGCCAAGATCGCTTGAGAATGAACACTGAAGCTTTCTTT. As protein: CASSQDRLRMNTEAFF.

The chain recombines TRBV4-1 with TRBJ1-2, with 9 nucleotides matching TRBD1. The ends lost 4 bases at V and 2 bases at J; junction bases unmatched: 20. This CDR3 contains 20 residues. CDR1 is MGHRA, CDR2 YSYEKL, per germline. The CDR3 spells CASSPGQGRRSAFTNYGYTF. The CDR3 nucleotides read TGCGCCAGCAGCCCGGGACAGGGCAGAAGATCGGCTTTCACGAACTATGGCTACACCTTC.

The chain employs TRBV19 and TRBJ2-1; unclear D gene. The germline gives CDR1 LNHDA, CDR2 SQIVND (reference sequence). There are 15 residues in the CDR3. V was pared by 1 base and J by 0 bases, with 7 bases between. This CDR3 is CASSIAISSYNEQFF. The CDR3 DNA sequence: TGTGCCAGTAGTATAGCCATTAGCTCCTACAATGAGCAGTTCTTC.

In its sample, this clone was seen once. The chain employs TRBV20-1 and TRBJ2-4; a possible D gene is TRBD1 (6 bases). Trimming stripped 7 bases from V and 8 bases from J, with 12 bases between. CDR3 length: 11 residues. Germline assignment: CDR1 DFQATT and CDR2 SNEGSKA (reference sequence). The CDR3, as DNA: TGCAGTGTTGATTACAGGGACATTCAGTACTTC. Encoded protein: CSVDYRDIQYF.

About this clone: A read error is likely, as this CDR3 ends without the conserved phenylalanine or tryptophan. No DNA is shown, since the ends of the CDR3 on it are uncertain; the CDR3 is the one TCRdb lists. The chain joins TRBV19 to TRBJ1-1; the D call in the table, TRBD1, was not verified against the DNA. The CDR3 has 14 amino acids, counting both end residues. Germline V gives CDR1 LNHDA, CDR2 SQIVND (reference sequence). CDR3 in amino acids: CASSIDRDRGRNRG.

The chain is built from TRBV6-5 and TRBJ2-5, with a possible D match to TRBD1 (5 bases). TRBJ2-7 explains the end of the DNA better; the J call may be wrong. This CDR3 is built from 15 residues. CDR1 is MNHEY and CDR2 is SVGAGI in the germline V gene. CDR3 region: CASSYSPAGRYEQYF. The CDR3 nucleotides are TGTGCCAGCAGTTACTCCCCGGCAGGGCGCTACGAGCAGTACTTC.